A single sample is the source of the 7 T cell receptor beta chains below, sequenced in a study of T cell changes during pregnancy in multiple sclerosis. Measured with immunoSEQ multiplex PCR; TCRdb has only the in-frame clones, and not every one. The repertoire holds 30,000 to 50,000 clones, with about 94% as singletons. The source material was CD4+ T cells from peripheral blood mononuclear cells, sampled after pregnancy. All receptors derive from a female donor with multiple sclerosis, enrolled in a pregnancy study.

The chain uses TRBV6-5 and TRBJ2-7; 13 bases map to TRBD2. The germline CDR1 and CDR2 sequences are MNHEY and SVGAGI. This CDR3 has 16 residues. V trimming: 4 bases; J trimming: 2 bases; junction bases outside the gene matches: 5. The DNA for the CDR3 is TGTGCCAGCAGTTCCCAGACTAGCGGGGGGACCTACGAGCAGTACTTC. Its translation: CASSSQTSGGTYEQYF.

This chain uses TRBV9 with TRBJ2-6; maybe TRBD1 (5 bases). Trimming cost V 2 bases and J 4 bases, with 13 bases left between them. This CDR3 has 16 residues. The germline V gene encodes CDR1 SGDLS and CDR2 YYNGEE. CDR3 nucleotide sequence: TGTGCCAGCAGCGTGGATACAGGTCCGGGGGCCAACGTCCTGACTTTC. Translated, it gives CASSVDTGPGANVLTF. The entire variable domain, with the rest obtained from reference TRBV9 and TRBJ2-6, is as follows: DSGVTQTPKHLITATGQRVTLRCSPRSGDLSVYWYQQSLDQGLQFLIQYYNGEERAKGNILERFSAQQFPDLHSELNLSSLELGDSALYFCASSVDTGPGANVLTFGAGSRLTVL.

The chain uses TRBV2 and TRBJ2-6; D is unresolved. The CDR3 extends over 16 amino acids. CDR1 is SNHLY and CDR2 is FYNNEI in the germline V gene. The germline V and J ends were trimmed by 4 bases and 3 bases, with 13 bases remaining between them. The CDR3 spells CASSVEVFGGANVLTF. Here the CDR3 DNA reads TGTGCCAGCAGTGTCGAAGTGTTCGGTGGGGCCAACGTCCTGACTTTC.

The J gene is TRBJ2-7, the V gene TRBV6-6, with a possible D match to TRBD1 (6 bases). Germline V gene data show CDR1 as MNHNY and CDR2 as SVGAGI (reference sequence). This CDR3 spans 12 amino acids. With 5 bases removed from V and 7 bases from J, the gap between germline ends came to 12 bases. CDR3 coding DNA: TGTGCCAGCAGTCGAACAGGGAATGAGCAGTACTTC. Amino acids: CASSRTGNEQYF.

The chain has TRBV7-6 and TRBJ2-3, with TRBD2 identical over 7 bases. V dropped 5 bases and J dropped 5; count of bases not matched to a gene: 7. CDR1 is SGHVS, CDR2 FNYEAQ, per germline. This CDR3 is 14 amino acids long. CDR3 sequence (DNA): TGTGCCAGCAGCCCCGGGACTAACAAAGATACGCAGTATTTT. Amino acids: CASSPGTNKDTQYF.

The chain joins TRBV6-4 to TRBJ2-3, with TRBD1 matching 7 bases. This CDR3 has 16 amino acids. The junction had 9 bases not matched to a gene; V was cut back by 6 bases and J by 0 bases. Germline CDR1 reads MRHNA; CDR2 reads SNTAGT. The CDR3 coding sequence is TGTGCCAGCAGAAAGACAGGGTGGGCTAGCACAGATACGCAGTATTTT. Translation gives CASRKTGWASTDTQYF.

The rearrangement links TRBV20-1 to TRBJ2-1, with D unclear. CDR1 is DFQATT, CDR2 SNEGSKA, per germline (reference sequence). Trimming removed 6 bases from V and 5 bases from J, with 5 bases in between. This CDR3 has 10 amino acids. In DNA, the CDR3 is TGCAGTGCCCGGGACAATGAGCAGTTCTTC. Amino acid sequence: CSARDNEQFF.